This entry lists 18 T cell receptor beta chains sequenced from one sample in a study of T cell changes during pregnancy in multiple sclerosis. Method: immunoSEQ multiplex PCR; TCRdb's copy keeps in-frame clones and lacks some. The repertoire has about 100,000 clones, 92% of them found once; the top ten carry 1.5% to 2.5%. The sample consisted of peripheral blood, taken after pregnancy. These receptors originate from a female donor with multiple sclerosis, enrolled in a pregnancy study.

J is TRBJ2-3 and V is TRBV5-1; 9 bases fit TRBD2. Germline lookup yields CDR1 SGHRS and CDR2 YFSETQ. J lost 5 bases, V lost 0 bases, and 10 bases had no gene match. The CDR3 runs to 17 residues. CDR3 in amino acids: CASSLEGLAGYLDTQYF. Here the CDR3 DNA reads TGCGCCAGCAGCTTGGAGGGGCTAGCGGGATATTTAGATACGCAGTATTTT.

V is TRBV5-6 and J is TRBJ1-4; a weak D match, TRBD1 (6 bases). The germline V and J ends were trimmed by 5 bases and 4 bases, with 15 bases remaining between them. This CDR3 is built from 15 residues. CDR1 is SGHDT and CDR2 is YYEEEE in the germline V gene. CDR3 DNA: TGTGCCAGCAGTCTCCAGGGGCGCCTTAATGAAAAACTGTTTTTT. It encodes CASSLQGRLNEKLFF.

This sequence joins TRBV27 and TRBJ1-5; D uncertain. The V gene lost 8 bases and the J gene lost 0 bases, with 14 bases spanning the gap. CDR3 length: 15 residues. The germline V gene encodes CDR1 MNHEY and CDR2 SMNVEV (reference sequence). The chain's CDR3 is CASGLMRDSNQPQHF. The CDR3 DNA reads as TGTGCCAGCGGCCTCATGAGGGATAGCAATCAGCCCCAGCATTTT.

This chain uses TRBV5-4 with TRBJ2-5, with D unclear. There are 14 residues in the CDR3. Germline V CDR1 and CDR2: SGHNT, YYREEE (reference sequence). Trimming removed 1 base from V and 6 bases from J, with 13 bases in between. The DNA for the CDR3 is TGTGCCAGCAGCTTGACAGCACACAATAAGACCCAGTACTTC. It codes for CASSLTAHNKTQYF.

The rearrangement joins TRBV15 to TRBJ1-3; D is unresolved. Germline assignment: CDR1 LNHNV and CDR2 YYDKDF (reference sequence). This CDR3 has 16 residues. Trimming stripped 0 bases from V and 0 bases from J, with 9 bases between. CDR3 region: CATSRDWTSSGNTIYF. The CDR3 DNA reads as TGTGCCACCAGCAGAGATTGGACTAGCTCTGGAAACACCATATATTTT.

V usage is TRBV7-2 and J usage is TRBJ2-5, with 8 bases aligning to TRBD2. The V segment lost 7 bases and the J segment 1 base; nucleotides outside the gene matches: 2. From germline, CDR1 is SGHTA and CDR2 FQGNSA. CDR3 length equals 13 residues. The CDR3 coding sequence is TGTGCCAGCACGCGGGGGGTCCAAGAGACCCAGTACTTC. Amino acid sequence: CASTRGVQETQYF.

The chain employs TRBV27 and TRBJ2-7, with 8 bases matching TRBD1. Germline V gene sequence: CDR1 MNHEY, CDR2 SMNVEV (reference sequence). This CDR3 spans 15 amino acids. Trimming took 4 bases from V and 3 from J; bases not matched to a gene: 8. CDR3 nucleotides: TGTGCCAGCAGTTCTGGGACAGGAATCTTCTACGAGCAGTACTTC. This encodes CASSSGTGIFYEQYF.

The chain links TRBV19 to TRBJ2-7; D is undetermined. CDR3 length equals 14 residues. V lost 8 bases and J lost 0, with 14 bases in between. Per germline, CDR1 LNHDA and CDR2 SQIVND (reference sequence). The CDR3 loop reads CASSVRPSSYEQYF. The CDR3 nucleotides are TGTGCCAGTTCCGTCAGGCCGAGCTCCTACGAGCAGTACTTC.

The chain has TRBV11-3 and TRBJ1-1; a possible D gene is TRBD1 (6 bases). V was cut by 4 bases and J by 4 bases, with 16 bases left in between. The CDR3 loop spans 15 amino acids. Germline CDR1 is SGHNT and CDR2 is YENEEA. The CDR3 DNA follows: TGTGCCAGCAGCTGGGGCAGGGGCGGGGGCACTGAAGCTTTCTTT. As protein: CASSWGRGGGTEAFF.

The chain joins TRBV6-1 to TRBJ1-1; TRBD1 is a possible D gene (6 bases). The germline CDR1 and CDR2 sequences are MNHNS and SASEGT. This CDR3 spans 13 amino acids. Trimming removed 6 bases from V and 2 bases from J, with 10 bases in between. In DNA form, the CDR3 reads TGTGCCAGCAGCTTGACAGGAAACACTGAAGCTTTCTTT. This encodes CASSLTGNTEAFF.

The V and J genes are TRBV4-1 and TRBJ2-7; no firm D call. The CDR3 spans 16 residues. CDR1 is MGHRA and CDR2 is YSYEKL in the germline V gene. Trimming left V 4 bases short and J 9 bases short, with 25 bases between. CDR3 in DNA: TGCGCCAGCAGCCTCGCGAAAGGTTCGGTCGTAGGCGGGCAGTACTTC. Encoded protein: CASSLAKGSVVGGQYF.

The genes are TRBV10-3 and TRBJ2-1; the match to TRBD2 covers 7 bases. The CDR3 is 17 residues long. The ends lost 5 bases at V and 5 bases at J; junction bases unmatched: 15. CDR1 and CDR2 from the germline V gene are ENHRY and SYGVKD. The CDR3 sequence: CAISTRLAIQDDNEQFF. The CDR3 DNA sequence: TGTGCCATCAGTACCAGACTAGCCATTCAGGACGACAATGAGCAGTTCTTC.

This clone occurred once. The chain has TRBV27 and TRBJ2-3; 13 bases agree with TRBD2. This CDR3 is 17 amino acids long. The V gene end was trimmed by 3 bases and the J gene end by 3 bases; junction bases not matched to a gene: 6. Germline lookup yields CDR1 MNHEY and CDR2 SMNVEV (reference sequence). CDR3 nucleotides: TGTGCCAGCAGTTTCCGTCTGACTAGCGGGAGGACAGATACGCAGTATTTT. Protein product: CASSFRLTSGRTDTQYF.

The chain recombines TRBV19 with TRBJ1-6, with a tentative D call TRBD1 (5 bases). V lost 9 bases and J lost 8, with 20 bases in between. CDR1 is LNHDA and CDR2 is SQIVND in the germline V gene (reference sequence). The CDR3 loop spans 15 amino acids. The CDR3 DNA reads TGTGCCAGCCATTCGGGGCAGGGAGGGCATTCACCCCTCCACTTT. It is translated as CASHSGQGGHSPLHF.

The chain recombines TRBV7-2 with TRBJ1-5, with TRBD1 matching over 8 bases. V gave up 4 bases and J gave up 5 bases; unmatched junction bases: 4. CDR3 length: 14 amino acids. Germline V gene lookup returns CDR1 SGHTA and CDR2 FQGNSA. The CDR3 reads CASSSETGDQPQHF. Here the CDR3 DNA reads TGTGCCAGCAGCTCAGAGACAGGGGATCAGCCCCAGCATTTT.

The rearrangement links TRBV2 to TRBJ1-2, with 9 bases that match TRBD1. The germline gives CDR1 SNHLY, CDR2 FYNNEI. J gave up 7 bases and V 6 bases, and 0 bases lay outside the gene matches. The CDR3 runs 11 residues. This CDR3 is CASRQGAGYTF. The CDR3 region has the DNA TGTGCCAGCAGACAGGGGGCTGGCTACACCTTC.

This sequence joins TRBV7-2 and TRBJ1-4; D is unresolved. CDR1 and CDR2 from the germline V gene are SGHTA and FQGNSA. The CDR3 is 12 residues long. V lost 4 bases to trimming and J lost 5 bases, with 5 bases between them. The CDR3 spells CASSSGNEKLFF. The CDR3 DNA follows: TGTGCCAGCAGCTCAGGAAATGAAAAACTGTTTTTT. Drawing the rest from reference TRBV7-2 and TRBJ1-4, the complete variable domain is GAGVSQSPSNKVTEKGKDVELRCDPISGHTALYWYRQSLGQGLEFLIYFQGNSAPDKSGLPSDRFSAERTGGSVSTLTIQRTQQEDSAVYLCASSSGNEKLFFGSGTQLSVL.

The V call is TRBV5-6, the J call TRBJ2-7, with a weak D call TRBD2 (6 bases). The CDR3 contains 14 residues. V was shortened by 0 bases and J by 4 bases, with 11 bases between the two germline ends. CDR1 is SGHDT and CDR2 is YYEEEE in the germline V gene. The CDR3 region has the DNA TGTGCCAGCAGCTTGGGGTCTAGCGCTTACGAGCAGTACTTC. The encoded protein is CASSLGSSAYEQYF.